The table lists the clone carrying this TCR beta chain with a few counts. The antigen remains undetermined. These data come from a study of response to subunit inactivated influenza vaccine. Notes on the study in general: Each seasonal influenza vaccination recruits few new T cells, the authors suggested.

Each CDR3 protein is one row after TCRdb ran MiXCR on the RT-PCR reads. Altogether some 800,000 distinct CDR3 sequences are present, approximately 22% being singletons, with the ten largest covering roughly 10%. The trim removed 0 bases at V and 5 bases at J, leaving 1 base unmatched. Per germline, CDR1 SGDLS and CDR2 YYNGEE. The CDR3 contains 16 residues. V gene TRBV9 combines with J gene TRBJ2-5; TRBD2 matches 16 bases. This clonotype originated in a middle-aged man who received an inactivated influenza vaccine. The specimen comprised PBMCs from blood, sampled roughly 5 days after vaccination. Here the CDR3 DNA reads TGTGCCAGCAGCGTAGGGGGACTAGCGGGAGGGGAGACCCAGTACTTC. Residues: CASSVGGLAGGETQYF.